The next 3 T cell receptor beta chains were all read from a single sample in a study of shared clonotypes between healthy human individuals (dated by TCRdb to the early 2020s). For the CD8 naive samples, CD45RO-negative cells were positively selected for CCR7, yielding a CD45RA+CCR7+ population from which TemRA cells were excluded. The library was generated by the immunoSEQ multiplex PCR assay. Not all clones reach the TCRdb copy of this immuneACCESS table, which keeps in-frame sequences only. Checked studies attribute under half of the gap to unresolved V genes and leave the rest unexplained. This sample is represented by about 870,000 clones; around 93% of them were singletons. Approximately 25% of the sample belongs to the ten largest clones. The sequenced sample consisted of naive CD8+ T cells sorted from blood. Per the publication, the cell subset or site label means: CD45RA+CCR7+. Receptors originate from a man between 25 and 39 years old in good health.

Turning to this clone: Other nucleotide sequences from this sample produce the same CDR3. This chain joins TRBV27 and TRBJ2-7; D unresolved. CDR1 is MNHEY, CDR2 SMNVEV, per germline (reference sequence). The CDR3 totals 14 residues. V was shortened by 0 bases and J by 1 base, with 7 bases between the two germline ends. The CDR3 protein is CASSLSRASYEQYF. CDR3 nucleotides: TGTGCCAGCAGTTTATCTAGGGCATCCTACGAGCAGTACTTC.

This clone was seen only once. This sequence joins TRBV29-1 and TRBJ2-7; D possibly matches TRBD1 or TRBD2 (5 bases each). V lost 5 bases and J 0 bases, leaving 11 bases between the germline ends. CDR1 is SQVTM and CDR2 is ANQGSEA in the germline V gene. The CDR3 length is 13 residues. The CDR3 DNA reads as TGCAGCGTTAGGGGACGGAGCTCCTACGAGCAGTACTTC. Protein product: CSVRGRSSYEQYF.

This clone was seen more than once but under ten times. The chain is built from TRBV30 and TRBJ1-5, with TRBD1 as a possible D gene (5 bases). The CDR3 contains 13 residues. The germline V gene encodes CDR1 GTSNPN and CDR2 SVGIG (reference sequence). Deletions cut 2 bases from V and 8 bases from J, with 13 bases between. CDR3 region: CAWSMRGGKPQHF. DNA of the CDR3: TGTGCCTGGAGTATGCGGGGGGGGAAGCCCCAGCATTTT.